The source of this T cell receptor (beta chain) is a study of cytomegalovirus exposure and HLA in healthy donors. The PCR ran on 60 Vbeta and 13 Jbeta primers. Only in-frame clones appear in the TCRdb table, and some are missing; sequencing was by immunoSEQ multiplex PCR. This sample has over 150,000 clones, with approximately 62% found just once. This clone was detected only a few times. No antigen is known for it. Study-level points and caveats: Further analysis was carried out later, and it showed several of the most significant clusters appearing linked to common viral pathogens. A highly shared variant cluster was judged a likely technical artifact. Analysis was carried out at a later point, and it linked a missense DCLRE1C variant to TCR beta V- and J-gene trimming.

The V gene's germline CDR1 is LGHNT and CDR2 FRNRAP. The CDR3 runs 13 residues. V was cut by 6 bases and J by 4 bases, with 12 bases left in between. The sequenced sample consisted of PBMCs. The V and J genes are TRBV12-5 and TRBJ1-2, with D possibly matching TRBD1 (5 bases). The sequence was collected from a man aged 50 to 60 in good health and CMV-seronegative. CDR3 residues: CASGSAGRYGYTF. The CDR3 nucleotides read TGTGCTAGTGGGTCGGCGGGGCGCTATGGCTACACCTTC.